The present T cell receptor beta chain was sequenced within a study of early T cells in non-severe SARS-CoV-2 infection. Overall study: Bulk RNA taken from unsorted whole blood was sequenced, leaving chains unpaired.

One entry per CDR3 protein, called by TCRdb with MiXCR from the 5' RACE reads. The table shows roughly 34,000 distinct CDR3 sequences, with 4.5% to 5% occurring only once. This clonotype was picked up many times. Sequencing input: whole blood. The TCR comes from an adult who was a healthcare worker with PCR-confirmed SARS-CoV-2 infection or an uninfected control (not recorded which).

The CDR3 bases are TGCGCCAGCAGCTTGCAGGGACCTAAACAAGAGACCCAGTACTTC. Translation gives CASSLQGPKQETQYF. V and J are TRBV5-1 and TRBJ2-5; D might be TRBD1 or TRBD2, each matching 5 bases. This CDR3 is built from 15 residues. CDR1 and CDR2 from the germline V gene are SGHRS and YFSETQ. Trimming took 1 base from V and 2 from J, leaving 12 bases between them.